Detailed here is one TCR beta chain. Its antigen has not been determined. The record has no base qualities; no much larger clone is one base away. The entire amount of isolated RNA was reverse transcribed using the High Capacity cDNA Reverse Transcription Kit, so the sequenced TCRB transcripts were expressed ones. Naive, central memory and regulatory T cell samples underwent deep immunoSEQ sequencing, averaging around 4 million total reads per sample. After sorted cells were lysed in RLT buffer, RNA was extracted with DNase-treated RNeasy Micro or Mini kits, with the choice depending on cell number. Each cell subset was processed on its own to prevent cross-contamination, while patient and healthy donor samples were processed together. TCRB sequences were amplified from cDNA with the immunoSEQ multiplex PCR, producing 87-bp fragments spanning the CDR3 region. Sequencing of the amplicons was performed on the Illumina HiSeq platform. The authors processed their data as follows. Synthetic template baselines were used to correct PCR bias computationally, reads within Hamming distance 2 were collapsed together, and singletons that could not be merged were discarded. Reads were aligned against IMGT to assign V, D and J genes, CDR3 length and insertions or deletions at six rearrangement sites. Within each subset, clonotype counts were normalized to sorted cell number, and only after that were true diversity and Gini coefficients computed with the tcR R package. Repertoire sharing was quantified using the overlap coefficient calculated on TCRB nucleotide sequences. Out-of-frame TCRB sequences from naive cells were analyzed as a proxy for the pre-selection repertoire. The table comes from immuneACCESS by way of TCRdb, which keeps in-frame sequences with V and J called. Part of the clones is missing from these tables; in studies checked, under half for an unresolved V gene and the rest for unknown reasons. V, J and clone size were drawn from that table, and D and trimming were deduced from the DNA. Across this sample there are about 250,000 clones, with roughly 13% seen only once. More than 0.025% of the sample is in the top ten clones.

The germline V gene supplies CDR1 MGHRA and CDR2 YSYEKL. V trim: 4 bases; J trim: 1 base; unmatched bases: 6. Reading from cysteine to phenylalanine, the CDR3 counts 17 amino acids. The only DNA kept is the CDR3, 51 bases in frame from the first base. This specimen comes from a study of beta chain features in type 1 diabetes (dated by TCRdb to about 2018). Background on the whole study: Mean age, gender distribution, total cell number and subset yield were not different between patients and healthy donors. A total of around 110,000,000 sorted cells were examined across all samples, and a strong correlation was observed between cell number per subset and RNA yield. The study compared the TCRB repertoires of sorted circulating CD4+ T cell subsets in recently diagnosed type 1 diabetes patients with those in matched healthy donors. Naive and central memory subsets were obtained from all 30 or so donors, but regulatory and stem cell-like memory subsets were isolated from only 8 patients and about 8 healthy donors.

What the research found in general, with its limitations: Because cDNA was sequenced instead of genomic DNA, activated cells with high expression could be over-represented, although the groups did not differ in activation or CD3 levels. At VDJ recombination sites, patients with type 1 diabetes made fewer insertions and deleted more nucleotides, a pattern implying thymic rearrangement abnormalities. In all four CD4+ subsets, TCRB CDR3 length was moderately but significantly shorter in type 1 diabetes patients. Naive, central memory and regulatory TCRB repertoires appeared more similar among patients than among healthy donors. HLA sub-analyses involved small numbers of individuals, so any influence of HLA type on TCRB rearrangement remained unresolved. PCR may preferentially amplify shorter templates, but because patient and control samples were amplified and corrected together, any resulting skew would affect both groups equally.

Each donor gave one peripheral blood draw, averaging roughly 100 mL, which was collected into heparinised tubes. A BD FACSAria II and a panel including CD45RO, CCR7, CD25, CD127, CD95 and CD27 were used to sort naive, central memory, regulatory and stem cell-like memory CD4+ T cells. Every sorted population had a purity above 98%. PBMCs were separated immediately by Lymphoprep density gradient centrifugation and were stained directly, without being cultured. Samples were stained and sorted in pairs, with one healthy donor and one patient per experiment, so that batch effects were minimized. Sequencing was carried out using naive CD4+ T cells from blood. The label giving this sample's cell subset or site can be read as: true naive CD4+ T cells. The receptor was isolated from a woman aged 40 to 50 in good health. The V gene is TRBV4-1 and the J gene is TRBJ2-2, with 10 central nucleotides matching TRBD2. The sequenced DNA: TGCGCCAGCAGCCGGAATAGCGGGGGGCTGAACACCGGGGAGCTGTTTTTT. It specifies CASSRNSGGLNTGELFF.